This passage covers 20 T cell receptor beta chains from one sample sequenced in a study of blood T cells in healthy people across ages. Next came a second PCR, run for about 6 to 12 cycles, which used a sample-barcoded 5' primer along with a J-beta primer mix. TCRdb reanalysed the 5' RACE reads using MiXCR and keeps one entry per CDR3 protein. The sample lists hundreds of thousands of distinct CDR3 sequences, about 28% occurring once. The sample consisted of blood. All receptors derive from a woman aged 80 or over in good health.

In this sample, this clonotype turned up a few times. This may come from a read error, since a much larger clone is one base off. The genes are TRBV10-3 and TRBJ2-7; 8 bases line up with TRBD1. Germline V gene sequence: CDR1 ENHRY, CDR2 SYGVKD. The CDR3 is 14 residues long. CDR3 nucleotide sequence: TGTACCATCTCAGGGGGCACACTACCCTACGAGCAGTACTTC. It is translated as CTISGGTLPYEQYF.

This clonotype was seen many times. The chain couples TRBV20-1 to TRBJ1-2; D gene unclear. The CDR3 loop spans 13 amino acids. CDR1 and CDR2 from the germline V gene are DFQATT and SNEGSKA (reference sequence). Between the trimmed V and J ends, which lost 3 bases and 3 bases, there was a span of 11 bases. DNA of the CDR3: TGCAGTGCTAGCGAGGAAAGGGACTATGGCTACACCTTC. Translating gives CSASEERDYGYTF.

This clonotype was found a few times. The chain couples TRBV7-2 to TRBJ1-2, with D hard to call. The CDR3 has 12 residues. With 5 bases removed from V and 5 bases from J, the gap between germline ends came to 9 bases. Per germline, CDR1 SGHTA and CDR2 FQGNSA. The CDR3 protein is CASSLQRYGYTF. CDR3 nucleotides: TGTGCCAGCAGCCTACAGCGTTATGGCTACACCTTC.

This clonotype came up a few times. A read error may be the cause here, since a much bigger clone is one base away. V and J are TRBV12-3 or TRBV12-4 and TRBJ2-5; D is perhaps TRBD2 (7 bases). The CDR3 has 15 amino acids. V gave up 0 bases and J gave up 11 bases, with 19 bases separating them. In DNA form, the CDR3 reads TGTGCCAGCAGTTTAGCCCACGGGGGGCAATCTGAGCAGTACTTC. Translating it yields CASSLAHGGQSEQYF.

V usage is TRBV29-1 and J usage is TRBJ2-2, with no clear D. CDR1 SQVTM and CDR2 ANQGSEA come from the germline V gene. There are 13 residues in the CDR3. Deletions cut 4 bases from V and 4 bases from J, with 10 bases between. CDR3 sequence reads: CSVGWRSTGELFF. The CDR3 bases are TGCAGCGTTGGGTGGCGGAGCACCGGGGAGCTGTTTTTT.

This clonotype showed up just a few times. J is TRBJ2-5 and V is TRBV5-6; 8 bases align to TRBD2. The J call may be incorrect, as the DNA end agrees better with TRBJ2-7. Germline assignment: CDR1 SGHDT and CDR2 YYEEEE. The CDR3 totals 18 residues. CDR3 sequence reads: CASSLGPPTLTSDDEQYF. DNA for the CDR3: TGTGCCAGCAGCTTGGGGCCCCCGACGCTGACTAGCGACGACGAGCAGTACTTC.

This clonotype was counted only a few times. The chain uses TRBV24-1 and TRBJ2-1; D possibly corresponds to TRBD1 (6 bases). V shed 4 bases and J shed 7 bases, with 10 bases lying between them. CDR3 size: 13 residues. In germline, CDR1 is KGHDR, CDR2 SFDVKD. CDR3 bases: TGTGCCACCAGTGACCCAGGGGTAAATGAGCAGTTCTTC. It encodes CATSDPGVNEQFF.

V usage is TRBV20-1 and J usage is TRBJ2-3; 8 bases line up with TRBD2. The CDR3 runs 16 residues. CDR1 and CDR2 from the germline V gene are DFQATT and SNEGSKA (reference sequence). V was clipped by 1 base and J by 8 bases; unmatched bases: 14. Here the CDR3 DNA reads TGCAGTGCTAGAGTATCGGGCGGGGGGACGGGAGGTACGCAGTATTTT. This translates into CSARVSGGGTGGTQYF.

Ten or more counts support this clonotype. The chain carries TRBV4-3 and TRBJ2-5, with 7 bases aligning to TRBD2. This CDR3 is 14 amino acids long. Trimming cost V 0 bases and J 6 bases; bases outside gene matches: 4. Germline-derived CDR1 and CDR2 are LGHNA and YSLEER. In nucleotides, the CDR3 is TGCGCCAGCAGCCAAGAGACTAGCAAACAGACCCAGTACTTC. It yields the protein CASSQETSKQTQYF.

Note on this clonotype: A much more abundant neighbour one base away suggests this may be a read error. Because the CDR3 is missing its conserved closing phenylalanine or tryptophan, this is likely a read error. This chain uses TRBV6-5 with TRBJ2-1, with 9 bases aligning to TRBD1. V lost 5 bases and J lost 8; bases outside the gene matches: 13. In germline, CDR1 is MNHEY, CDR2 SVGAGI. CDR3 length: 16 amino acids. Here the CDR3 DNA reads TGTGCCAGCAGTACAACCGGGACAGGGCGTAGGCATGAGCAGTTCTGC. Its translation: CASSTTGTGRRHEQFC.

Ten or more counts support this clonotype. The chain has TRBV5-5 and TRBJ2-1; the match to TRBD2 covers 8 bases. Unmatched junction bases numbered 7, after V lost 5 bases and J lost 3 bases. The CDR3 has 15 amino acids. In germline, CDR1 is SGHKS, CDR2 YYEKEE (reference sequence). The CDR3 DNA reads TGTGCCAGCAGGAATCGCGGGGGGAGCTACAATGAGCAGTTCTTC. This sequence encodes CASRNRGGSYNEQFF.

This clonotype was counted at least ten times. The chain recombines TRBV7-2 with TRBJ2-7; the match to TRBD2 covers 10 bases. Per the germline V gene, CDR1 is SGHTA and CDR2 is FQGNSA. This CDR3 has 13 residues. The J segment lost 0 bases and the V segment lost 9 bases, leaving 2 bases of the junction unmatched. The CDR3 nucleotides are TGTGCCAGTAGCGGGGGGTTCTCCTACGAGCAGTACTTC. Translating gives CASSGGFSYEQYF.

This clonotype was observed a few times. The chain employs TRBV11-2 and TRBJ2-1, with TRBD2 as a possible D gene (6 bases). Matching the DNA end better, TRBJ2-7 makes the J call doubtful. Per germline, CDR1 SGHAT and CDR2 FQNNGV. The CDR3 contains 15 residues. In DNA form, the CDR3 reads TGTGCCAGCACCCCCCCGGAGGGTTTGCTCAATGAGCAGTACTTC. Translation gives CASTPPEGLLNEQYF.

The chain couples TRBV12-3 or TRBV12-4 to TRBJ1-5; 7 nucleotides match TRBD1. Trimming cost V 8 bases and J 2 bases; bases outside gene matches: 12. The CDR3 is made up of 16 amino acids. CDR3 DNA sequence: TGTGCCAGCCAGTTTTCAGGGGGTACGGGCAATCAGCCCCAGCATTTT. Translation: CASQFSGGTGNQPQHF.

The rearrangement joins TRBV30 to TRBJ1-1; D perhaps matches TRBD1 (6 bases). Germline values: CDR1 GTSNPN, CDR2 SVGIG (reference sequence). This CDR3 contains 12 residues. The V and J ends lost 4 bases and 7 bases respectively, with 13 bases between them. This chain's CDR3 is CAWNGGQGEAFF. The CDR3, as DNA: TGTGCCTGGAACGGGGGGCAAGGTGAAGCTTTCTTT. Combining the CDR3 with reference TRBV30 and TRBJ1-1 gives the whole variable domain SQTIHQWPATLVQPVGSPLSLECTVEGTSNPNLYWYRQAAGRGLQLLFYSVGIGQISSEVPQNLSASRPQDRQFILSSKKLLLSDSGFYLCAWNGGQGEAFFGQGTRLTVV.

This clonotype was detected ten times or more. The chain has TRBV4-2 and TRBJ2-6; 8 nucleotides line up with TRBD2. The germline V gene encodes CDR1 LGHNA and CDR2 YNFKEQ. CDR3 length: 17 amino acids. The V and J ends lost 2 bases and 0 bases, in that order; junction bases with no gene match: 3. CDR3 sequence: CASSQTGGGSGANVLTF. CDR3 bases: TGTGCCAGCAGCCAAACCGGGGGGGGCTCTGGGGCCAACGTCCTGACTTTC.

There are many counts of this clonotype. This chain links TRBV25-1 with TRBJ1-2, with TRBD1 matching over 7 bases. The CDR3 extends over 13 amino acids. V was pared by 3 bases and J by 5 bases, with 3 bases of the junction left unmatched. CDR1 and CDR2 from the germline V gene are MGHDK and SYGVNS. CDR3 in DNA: TGTGCCAGCAGTGACATGACAGGGTATGGCTACACCTTC. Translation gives CASSDMTGYGYTF.

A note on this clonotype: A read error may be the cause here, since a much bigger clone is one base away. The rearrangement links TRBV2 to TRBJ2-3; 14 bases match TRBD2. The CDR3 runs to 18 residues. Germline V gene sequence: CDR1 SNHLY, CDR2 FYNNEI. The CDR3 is CASSERSTSGGAADAQYF. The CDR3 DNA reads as TGTGCCAGCAGTGAGCGATCGACTAGCGGGGGGGCGGCAGATGCGCAGTATTTT.

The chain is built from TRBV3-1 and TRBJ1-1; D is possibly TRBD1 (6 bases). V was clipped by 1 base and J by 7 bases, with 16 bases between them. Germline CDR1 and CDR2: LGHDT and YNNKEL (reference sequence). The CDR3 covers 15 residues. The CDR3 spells CASSQGGQGGGEAFF. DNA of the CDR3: TGTGCCAGCAGCCAAGGGGGGCAGGGTGGTGGTGAAGCTTTCTTT.

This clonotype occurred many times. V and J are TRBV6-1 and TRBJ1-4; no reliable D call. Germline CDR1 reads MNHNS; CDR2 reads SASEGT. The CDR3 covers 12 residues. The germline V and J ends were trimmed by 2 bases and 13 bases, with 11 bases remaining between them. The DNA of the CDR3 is TGTGCCAGCAGTGAAAGGTCAGCTTTACTGTTTTTT. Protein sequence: CASSERSALLFF.